These 9 T cell receptor beta chains came from one sample sequenced in a study of untreated major depressive disorder. The assay was immunoSEQ multiplex PCR, and TCRdb's table has in-frame clones only and misses some. The sample includes approximately 20,000 clones, about 85% of them seen just once. Sequencing was carried out using CD4+ T cells from PBMCs. These receptors all come from a young woman in good health.

V and J are TRBV29-1 and TRBJ2-5; the D gene is possibly TRBD1 (5 bases). The CDR3 has 14 residues. Trimming cost V 5 bases and J 1 base, with 14 bases left between them. The V gene's germline CDR1 is SQVTM and CDR2 ANQGSEA. The CDR3 DNA sequence: TGCAGCGTTCCGTTGACAGTTCTCCAAGAGACCCAGTACTTC. This codes for CSVPLTVLQETQYF.

This chain uses TRBV9 with TRBJ2-5; D unclear. Germline lookup yields CDR1 SGDLS and CDR2 YYNGEE. V dropped 0 bases and J dropped 0 bases, with 6 bases sitting between them. The CDR3 is 14 amino acids. CDR3 in DNA: TGTGCCAGCAGCGTAGCTGCCTACCAAGAGACCCAGTACTTC. This sequence encodes CASSVAAYQETQYF.

The chain links TRBV19 to TRBJ1-3; no clear D. V was cut by 3 bases and J by 1 base, with 7 bases left in between. From germline, CDR1 is LNHDA and CDR2 SQIVND (reference sequence). This CDR3 spans 14 amino acids. The CDR3 loop reads CASSMSGSGNTIYF. CDR3 coding DNA: TGTGCCAGTAGTATGTCGGGATCTGGAAACACCATATATTTT. Together with reference TRBV19 and TRBJ1-3, the CDR3 gives the full variable domain: DGGITQSPKYLFRKEGQNVTLSCEQNLNHDAMYWYRQDPGQGLRLIYYSQIVNDFQKGDIAEGYSVSREKKESFPLTVTSAQKNPTAFYLCASSMSGSGNTIYFGEGSWLTVV.

The rearrangement uses TRBV18 and TRBJ1-1, with no clear D. CDR1 is KGHSH and CDR2 is LQKENI in the germline V gene. The CDR3 totals 13 residues. Trimming cost V 6 bases and J 1 base, with 9 bases left between them. The CDR3 region has the DNA TGTGCCAGCTCCCTGGATAGGAACACTGAAGCTTTCTTT. Translating gives CASSLDRNTEAFF.

The rearrangement links TRBV7-2 to TRBJ1-1; perhaps TRBD1 as D (5 bases). Germline lookup yields CDR1 SGHTA and CDR2 FQGNSA. V was clipped by 5 bases and J by 3 bases, with 13 bases between them. This CDR3 region has 14 residues. Written as DNA, the CDR3 is TGTGCCAGCAGCCGGAGGGGTCGGGACACTGAAGCTTTCTTT. Its protein product is CASSRRGRDTEAFF.

The chain combines TRBV6-1 with TRBJ2-7, with a possible D match to TRBD1 (6 bases). CDR1 and CDR2 from the germline V gene are MNHNS and SASEGT. This CDR3 has 16 amino acids. V gave up 0 bases and J gave up 3 bases, with 15 bases separating them. CDR3 region: CASSEAWGQLYYEQYF. The CDR3 DNA reads as TGTGCCAGCAGTGAAGCGTGGGGACAACTTTACTACGAGCAGTACTTC.

The V gene is TRBV30, the J gene TRBJ2-7, with D perhaps matching TRBD2 (6 bases). Trimming took 5 bases from V and 2 from J, leaving 22 bases between them. CDR3 length equals 16 residues. From germline, CDR1 is GTSNPN and CDR2 SVGIG (reference sequence). This CDR3 reads CAWSNPRREAPYEQYF. In DNA, the CDR3 is TGTGCCTGGTCAAATCCTAGGAGGGAGGCCCCCTACGAGCAGTACTTC.

The genes are TRBV6-5 and TRBJ2-1; 11 nucleotides agree with TRBD2. Germline V gene data show CDR1 as MNHEY and CDR2 as SVGAGI. Losses at the gene ends were 4 bases for V and 13 bases for J; bases not matched to a gene: 3. The CDR3 is 12 amino acids. The CDR3 sequence: CASSFTSGRQFF. In DNA, the CDR3 is TGTGCCAGCAGTTTTACTAGCGGGAGACAGTTCTTC.

This clone was found a few times. The chain joins TRBV2 to TRBJ1-1; D not certain. The ends were cut back, 6 bases at V and 1 base at J, with 9 bases in the middle. The V gene's germline CDR1 is SNHLY and CDR2 FYNNEI. This CDR3 is built from 13 residues. The DNA for the CDR3 is TGTGCCAGCAGGGTTCAAAGGAACACTGAAGCTTTCTTT. Protein product: CASRVQRNTEAFF.